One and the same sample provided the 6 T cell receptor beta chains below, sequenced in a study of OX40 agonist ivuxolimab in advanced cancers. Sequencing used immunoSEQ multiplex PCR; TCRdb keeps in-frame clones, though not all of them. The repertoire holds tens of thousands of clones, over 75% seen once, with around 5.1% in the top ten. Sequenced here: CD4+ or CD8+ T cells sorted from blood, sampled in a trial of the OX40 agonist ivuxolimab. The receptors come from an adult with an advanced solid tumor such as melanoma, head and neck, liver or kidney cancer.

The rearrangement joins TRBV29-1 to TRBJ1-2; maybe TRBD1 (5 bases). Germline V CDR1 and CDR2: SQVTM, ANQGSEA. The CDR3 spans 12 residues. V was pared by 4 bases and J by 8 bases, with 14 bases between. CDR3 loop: CSVGEQVGGYTF. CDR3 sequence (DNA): TGCAGCGTTGGTGAACAGGTTGGAGGCTACACCTTC.

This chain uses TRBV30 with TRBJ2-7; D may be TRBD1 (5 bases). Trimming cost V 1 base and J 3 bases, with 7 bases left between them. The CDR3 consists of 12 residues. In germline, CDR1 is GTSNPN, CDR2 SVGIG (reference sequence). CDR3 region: CAWSGTGYEQYF. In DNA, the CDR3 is TGTGCCTGGAGTGGAACAGGCTACGAGCAGTACTTC.

The CDR3 nucleotides read TGTGCCAGTAGTATAGATCTTGAGTGGAACACTGAAGCTTTCTTT. Its translation: CASSIDLEWNTEAFF. This rearrangement joins TRBV19 to TRBJ1-1; D unresolved. This CDR3 contains 15 residues. With 0 bases removed from V and 1 base from J, the gap between germline ends came to 9 bases. In germline, CDR1 is LNHDA, CDR2 SQIVND (reference sequence). Based on the CDR3 plus reference TRBV19 and TRBJ1-1, the full variable domain is DGGITQSPKYLFRKEGQNVTLSCEQNLNHDAMYWYRQDPGQGLRLIYYSQIVNDFQKGDIAEGYSVSREKKESFPLTVTSAQKNPTAFYLCASSIDLEWNTEAFFGQGTRLTVV.

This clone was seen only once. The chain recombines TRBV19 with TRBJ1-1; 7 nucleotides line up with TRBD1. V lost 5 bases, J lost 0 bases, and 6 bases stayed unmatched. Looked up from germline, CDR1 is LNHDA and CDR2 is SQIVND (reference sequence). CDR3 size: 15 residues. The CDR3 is CASSVQGNMNTEAFF. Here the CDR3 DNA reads TGTGCCAGTAGTGTACAGGGGAACATGAACACTGAAGCTTTCTTT.

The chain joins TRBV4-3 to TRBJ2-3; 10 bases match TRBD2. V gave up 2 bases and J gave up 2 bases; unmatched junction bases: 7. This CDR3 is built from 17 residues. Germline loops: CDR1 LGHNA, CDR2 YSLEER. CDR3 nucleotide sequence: TGCGCCAGCAGCCAAAACAGCGGGGGGGCCTACACAGATACGCAGTATTTT. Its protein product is CASSQNSGGAYTDTQYF.

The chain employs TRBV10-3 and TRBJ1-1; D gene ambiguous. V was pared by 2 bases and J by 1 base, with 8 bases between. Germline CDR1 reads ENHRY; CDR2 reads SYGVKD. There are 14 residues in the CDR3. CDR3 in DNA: TGTGCCATCAGTGAGGTGGCAGGGAACACTGAAGCTTTCTTT. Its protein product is CAISEVAGNTEAFF.